This T cell receptor (beta chain) came from a study of human versus mouse CDR3 diversity and MHC coevolution. With respect to this clone: Its specificity is unknown.

The germline V gene has CDR1 SGHVS and CDR2 FQNEAQ. V lost 3 bases to trimming and J lost 1 base, with 10 bases between them. This CDR3 has 15 amino acids. Measured with immunoSEQ multiplex PCR; TCRdb has only the in-frame clones, and not every one. Among about 81,000 clones listed, 90% to 95% were seen once. Study outcomes and limitations: Human CDR3s averaged more deletions and insertions than mouse CDR3s. Approximately 1.6 million TCR beta clonotypes were estimated for humans, the largest repertoire.

The sequenced sample was naive CD4+ T cells from blood. Subset given: CD45RO-negative CD62L-positive naive CD4 T cells. The genes are TRBV7-8 and TRBJ1-5; D remains ambiguous. This TCR was sampled from a person aged 30-70 years in good health. The CDR3 bases are TGTGCCAGCAGCTTTTTGTCAGCGAGCAATCAGCCCCAGCATTTT. Its translation is CASSFLSASNQPQHF.